The sequence of this T cell receptor (beta chain) was determined in a study of CD8 T cells in ankylosing spondylitis. Study results and caveats: Several of the motif variants were reported before in synovial fluid and blood from reactive arthritis. Made up of eight highly homologous variants, a TCR beta motif appeared characteristic of ankylosing spondylitis blood.

TCRdb redid the calling of the 5' RACE reads with MiXCR, one entry per CDR3 protein. The profile covers 300,000 to 400,000 distinct CDR3 sequences, with about 20% appearing a single time and less than 20% taken by the ten largest. Trimming took off 2 bases at V and 0 bases at J, with 5 bases between the two ends. The CDR3 has 14 residues. To note about this clonotype: The antigen remains unidentified.

J is TRBJ1-3 and V is TRBV12-3 or TRBV12-4; D call uncertain. The sequenced sample consisted of blood, either unsorted or a sorted T cell fraction (not recorded which). The clonotype was recovered from a male donor with ankylosing spondylitis. In nucleotides, the CDR3 is TGTGCCAGCAGTTTACTATTCTCTGGAAACACCATATATTTT. It codes for CASSLLFSGNTIYF.